This T cell receptor beta chain comes out of a study of control samples from healthy donors and cancer patients. Germline V gene data show CDR1 as MNHNY and CDR2 as SVGAGI (reference sequence). The ends were cut back, 3 bases at V and 0 bases at J, with 5 bases in the middle. The CDR3 totals 13 residues. Sequencing was performed with immunoSEQ multiplex PCR; in TCRdb, only in-frame clones are kept and a portion is missing. The data contain roughly 92,000 clones, 70% to 90% of them singletons. The source is a woman aged 45 to 65 in good health. The sample consisted of blood. This sequence joins TRBV6-6 and TRBJ1-2; D not resolved. CDR3 nucleotides: TGTGCCAGCAGTTATCAGCCTAACTATGGCTACACCTTC. Translation: CASSYQPNYGYTF.